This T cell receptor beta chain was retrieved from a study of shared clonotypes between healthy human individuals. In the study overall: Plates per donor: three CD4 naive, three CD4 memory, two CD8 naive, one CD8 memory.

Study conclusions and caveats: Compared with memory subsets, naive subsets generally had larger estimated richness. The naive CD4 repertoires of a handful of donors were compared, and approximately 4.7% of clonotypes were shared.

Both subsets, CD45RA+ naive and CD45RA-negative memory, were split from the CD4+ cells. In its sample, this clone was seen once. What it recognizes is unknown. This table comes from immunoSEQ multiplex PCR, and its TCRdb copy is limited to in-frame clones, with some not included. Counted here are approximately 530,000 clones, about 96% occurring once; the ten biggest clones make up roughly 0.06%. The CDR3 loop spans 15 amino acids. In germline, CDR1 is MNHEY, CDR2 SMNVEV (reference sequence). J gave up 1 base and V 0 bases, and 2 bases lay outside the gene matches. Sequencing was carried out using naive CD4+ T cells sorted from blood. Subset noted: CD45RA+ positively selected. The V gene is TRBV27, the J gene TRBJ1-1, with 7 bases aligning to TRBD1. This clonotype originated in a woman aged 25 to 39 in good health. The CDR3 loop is CASSLSRTGNTEAFF. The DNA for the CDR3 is TGTGCCAGCAGTTTATCCAGGACAGGGAACACTGAAGCTTTCTTT.